The T cell receptor (beta chain) described here comes from a study of blood T cell repertoires in COVID-19. Study information: Samples representing acute and convalescent COVID-19 were sourced from the United States, Italy and Spain. Sources were T cells, B-cell-depleted T cells, or PBMCs; the material itself was cDNA or gDNA.

Here immunoSEQ multiplex PCR was the method, and the copy in TCRdb shows in-frame clones only, minus some. The table shows approximately 40,000 clones, with 85% to 90% occurring only once. The source of this sequence is a man between 60 and 70 years old with active or convalescent COVID-19. The sequencing input was peripheral blood.

CDR3 nucleotide sequence: TGTGCCAGCAGTGAAAGGAAGTTGCGGACTGAAGCTTTCTTT. Translating gives CASSERKLRTEAFF. The chain is built from TRBV2 and TRBJ1-1; D call uncertain. Germline V gene sequence: CDR1 SNHLY, CDR2 FYNNEI. Trimming removed 2 bases from V and 5 bases from J, with 12 bases in between. CDR3 length: 14 amino acids.